A selection of T cell receptor beta chains follows, all from one sample in a study of blood T cell repertoires in COVID-19. The table came from immunoSEQ multiplex PCR; TCRdb's copy has only in-frame clones and leaves some out. The table lists over 250,000 clones, over 85% of them singletons. Sequencing was performed on PBMCs or T cells enriched from blood (not recorded which). The receptors come from a man aged 60 to 75 who had recovered from COVID-19. The CDR3 runs from the conserved cysteine through the conserved F or W. The order of the fields is D gene, V gene, CDR3 length, J gene, CDR3 DNA, CDR3 protein. D genes are given only for firm matches.

-	TRBV18	13	TRBJ1-1	TGTGCCAGCTCACAGGACTCGAACACTGAAGCTTTCTTT	CASSQDSNTEAFF
-	TRBV30	11	TRBJ1-2	TGTGCCTGGAGTCCAGGGCTCGGCTACACCTTC	CAWSPGLGYTF
-	TRBV19	14	TRBJ1-2	TGTGCCAGTAGTAGGGGACGGCAGGGGAATGGCTACACCTTC	CASSRGRQGNGYTF
-	TRBV20-1	11	TRBJ1-1	TGCAGTGCCACGGTCCCCACTGAAGCTTTCTTT	CSATVPTEAFF
TRBD1	TRBV7-9	17	TRBJ1-5	TGTGCCAGCAGCTCCCTCAGGACAGGAGGGACCAATCAGCCCCAGCATTTT	CASSSLRTGGTNQPQHF
TRBD1	TRBV19	14	TRBJ1-1	TGTGCCAGTAGTATTCAGGGGGTGAACACTGAAGCTTTCTTT	CASSIQGVNTEAFF
TRBD1	TRBV9	14	TRBJ1-3	TGTGCCAGCAGAACAGGGGCAGAAGGAAACACCATATATTTT	CASRTGAEGNTIYF
-	TRBV23-1	16	TRBJ1-1	TGCGCCAGCAGTCATTGGGCGGAGGAGCTGAACACTGAAGCTTTCTTT	CASSHWAEELNTEAFF
-	TRBV15	14	TRBJ2-1	TGTGCCACCAGCCCGGGACTCCGACCCCCTGAGCAGTTCTTC	CATSPGLRPPEQFF
TRBD2	TRBV29-1	14	TRBJ2-7	TGCAGCGTTGAATATTTTCAGGGAGGGGACGAGCAGTACTTC	CSVEYFQGGDEQYF
-	TRBV9	14	TRBJ1-5	TGTGCCAGCAGCGTAGGGACACGAAATCAGCCCCAGCATTTT	CASSVGTRNQPQHF
TRBD1	TRBV9	16	TRBJ2-2	TGTGCCAGCAGCGTAGTGGATAGGGGGCCCACCGGGGAGCTGTTTTTT	CASSVVDRGPTGELFF
-	TRBV5-4	15	TRBJ1-2	TGTGCCAGCAGTTCCGGGAGGTCAGATTCCTATGGCTACACCTTC	CASSSGRSDSYGYTF
-	TRBV5-1	18	TRBJ2-7	TGCGCCAGCAGCTTGGCCGTGGTAGCCCCGAACGCACCCTACGAGCAGTACTTC	CASSLAVVAPNAPYEQYF
TRBD1	TRBV19	12	TRBJ2-7	TGTGCCAGTAGTCGGGACAGTTACGAGCAGTACTTC	CASSRDSYEQYF
-	TRBV6-5	13	TRBJ1-2	TGTGCCAGCAGTTACTCGCCGGACTATGGCTACACCTTC	CASSYSPDYGYTF
TRBD2	TRBV3-1/TRBV3-2	15	TRBJ2-1	TGTGCCAGCAGCCTGCGACCGGGCCCGCTACGGACTAGGGTCTTC	CASSLRPGPLRTRVF
-	TRBV7-8	14	TRBJ2-5	TGTGCCAGCAGCTTTCAGGGTTCCCAAGAGACCCAGTACTTC	CASSFQGSQETQYF
-	TRBV4-1	18	TRBJ1-6	TGCGCCAGCAGCCGAGCAGGGTCTCCGAGCTCCTATAATTCACCCCTCCACTTT	CASSRAGSPSSYNSPLHF
TRBD2	TRBV4-1	18	TRBJ2-2	TGCGCCAGCAGCCAAGAGAGTTTAGCGGGAGGGCCGACCGGGGAGCTGTTTTTT	CASSQESLAGGPTGELFF
TRBD1	TRBV7-2	18	TRBJ2-6	TGTGCCAGCAGCTTGGTGGGACAGGTATATGGCGGGGCCAACGTCCTGACTTTC	CASSLVGQVYGGANVLTF
-	TRBV7-9	13	TRBJ2-3	TGTGCCAGCAGCTTAGTAGTCCCAGATACGCAGTATTTT	CASSLVVPDTQYF
TRBD2	TRBV5-4	15	TRBJ2-1	TGTGCCAGCAGCTTGGATTTAGCGGGAGGTGGGGAGCAGTTCTTC	CASSLDLAGGGEQFF
TRBD1	TRBV7-8	14	TRBJ1-2	TGTGCCAGCAGCGGGGGACAGACATACTATGGCTACACCTTC	CASSGGQTYYGYTF
-	TRBV6-2/TRBV6-3	16	TRBJ2-1	TGTGCCAGCAGTCTAGACTTGTCCTACTCCTACAATGAGCAGTTCTTC	CASSLDLSYSYNEQFF